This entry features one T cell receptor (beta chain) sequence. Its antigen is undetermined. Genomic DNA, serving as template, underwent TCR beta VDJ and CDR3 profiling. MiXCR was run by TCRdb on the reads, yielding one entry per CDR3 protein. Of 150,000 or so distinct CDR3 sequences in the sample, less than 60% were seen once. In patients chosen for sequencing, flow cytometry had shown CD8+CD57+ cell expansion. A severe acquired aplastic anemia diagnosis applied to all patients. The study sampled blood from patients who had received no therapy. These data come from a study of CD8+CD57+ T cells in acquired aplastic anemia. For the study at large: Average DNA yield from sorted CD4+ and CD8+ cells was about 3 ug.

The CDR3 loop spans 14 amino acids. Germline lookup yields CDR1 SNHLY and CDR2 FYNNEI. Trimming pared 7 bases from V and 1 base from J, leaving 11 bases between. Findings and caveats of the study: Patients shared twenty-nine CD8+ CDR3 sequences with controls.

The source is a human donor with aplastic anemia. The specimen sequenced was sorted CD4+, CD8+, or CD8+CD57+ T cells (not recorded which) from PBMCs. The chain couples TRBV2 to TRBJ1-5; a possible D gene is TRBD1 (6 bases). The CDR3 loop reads CASKGGSSNQPQHF. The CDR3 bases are TGTGCCAGCAAGGGGGGGTCAAGCAATCAGCCCCAGCATTTT. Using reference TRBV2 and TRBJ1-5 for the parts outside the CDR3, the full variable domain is EPEVTQTPSHQVTQMGQEVILRCVPISNHLYFYWYRQILGQKVEFLVSFYNNEISEKSEIFDDQFSVERPDGSNFTLKIRSTKLEDSAMYFCASKGGSSNQPQHFGDGTRLSIL.